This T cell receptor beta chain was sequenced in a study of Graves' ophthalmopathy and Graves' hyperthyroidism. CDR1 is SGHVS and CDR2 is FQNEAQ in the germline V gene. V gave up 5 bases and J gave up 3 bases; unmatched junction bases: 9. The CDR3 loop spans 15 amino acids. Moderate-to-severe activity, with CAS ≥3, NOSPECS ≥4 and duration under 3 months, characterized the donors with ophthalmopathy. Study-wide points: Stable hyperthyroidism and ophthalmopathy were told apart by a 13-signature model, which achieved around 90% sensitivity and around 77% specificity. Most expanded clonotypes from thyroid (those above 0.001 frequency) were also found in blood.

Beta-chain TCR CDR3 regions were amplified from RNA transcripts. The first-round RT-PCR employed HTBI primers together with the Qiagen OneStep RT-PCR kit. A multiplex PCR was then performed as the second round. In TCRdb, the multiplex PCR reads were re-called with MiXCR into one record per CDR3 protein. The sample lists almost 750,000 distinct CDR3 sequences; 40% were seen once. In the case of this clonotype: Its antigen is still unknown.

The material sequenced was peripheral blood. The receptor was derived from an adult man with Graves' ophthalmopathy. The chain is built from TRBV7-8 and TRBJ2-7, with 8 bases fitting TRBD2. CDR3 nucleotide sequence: TGTGCCAGCAGCCCCCGGACTAGCAGACACTACGAGCAGTACTTC. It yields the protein CASSPRTSRHYEQYF.